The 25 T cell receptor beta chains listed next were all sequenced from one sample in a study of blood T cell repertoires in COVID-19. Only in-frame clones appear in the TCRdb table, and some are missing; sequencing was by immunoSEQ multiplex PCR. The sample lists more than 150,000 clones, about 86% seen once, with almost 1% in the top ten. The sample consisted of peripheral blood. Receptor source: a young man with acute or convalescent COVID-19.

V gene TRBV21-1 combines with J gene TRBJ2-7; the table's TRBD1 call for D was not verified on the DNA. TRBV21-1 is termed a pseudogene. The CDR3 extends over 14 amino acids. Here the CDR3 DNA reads TGTGCCAGCAGCATAGCTACAGGGTTCTACGAGCAGTACTTC. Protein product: CASSIATGFYEQYF.

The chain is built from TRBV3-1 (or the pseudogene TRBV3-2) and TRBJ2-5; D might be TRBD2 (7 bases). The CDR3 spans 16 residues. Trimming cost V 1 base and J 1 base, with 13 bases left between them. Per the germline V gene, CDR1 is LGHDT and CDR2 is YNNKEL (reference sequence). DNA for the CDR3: TGTGCCAGCAGCCAAGGCTACGGGGGGCTCCAAGAGACCCAGTACTTC. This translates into CASSQGYGGLQETQYF.

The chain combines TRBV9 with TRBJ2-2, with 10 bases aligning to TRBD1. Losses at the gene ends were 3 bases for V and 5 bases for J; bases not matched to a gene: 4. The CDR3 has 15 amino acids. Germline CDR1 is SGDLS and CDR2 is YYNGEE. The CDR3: CASSATGGKTGELFF. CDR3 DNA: TGTGCCAGCAGCGCGACAGGGGGCAAGACCGGGGAGCTGTTTTTT.

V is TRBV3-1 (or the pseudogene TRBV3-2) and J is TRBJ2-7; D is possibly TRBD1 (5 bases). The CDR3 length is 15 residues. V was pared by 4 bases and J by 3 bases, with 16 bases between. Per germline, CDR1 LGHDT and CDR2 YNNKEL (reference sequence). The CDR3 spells CASSPGQSPFYEQYF. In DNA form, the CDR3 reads TGTGCCAGCAGCCCAGGGCAAAGCCCCTTCTACGAGCAGTACTTC.

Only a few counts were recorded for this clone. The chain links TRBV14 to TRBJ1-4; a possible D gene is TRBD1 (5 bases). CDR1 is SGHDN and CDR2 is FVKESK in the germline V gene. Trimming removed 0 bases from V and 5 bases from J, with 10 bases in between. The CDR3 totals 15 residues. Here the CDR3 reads CASSQEGHPNEKLFF. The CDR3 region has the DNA TGTGCCAGCAGCCAAGAAGGACACCCAAATGAAAAACTGTTTTTT.

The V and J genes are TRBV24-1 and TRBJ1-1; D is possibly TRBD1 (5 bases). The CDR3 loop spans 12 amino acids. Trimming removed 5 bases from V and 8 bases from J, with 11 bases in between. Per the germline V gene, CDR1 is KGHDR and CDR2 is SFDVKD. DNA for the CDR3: TGTGCCACCAGTGCAGGGAGGAAAGAAGCTTTCTTT. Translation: CATSAGRKEAFF.

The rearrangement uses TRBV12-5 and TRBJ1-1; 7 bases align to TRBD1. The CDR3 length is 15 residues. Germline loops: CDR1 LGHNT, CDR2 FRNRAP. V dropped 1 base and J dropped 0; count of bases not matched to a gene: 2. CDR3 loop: CASGLGQGLNTEAFF. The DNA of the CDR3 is TGTGCTAGTGGTTTGGGACAGGGACTGAACACTGAAGCTTTCTTT. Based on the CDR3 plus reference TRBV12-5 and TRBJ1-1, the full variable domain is DARVTQTPRHKVTEMGQEVTMRCQPILGHNTVFWYRQTMMQGLELLAYFRNRAPLDDSGMPKDRFSAEMPDATLATLKIQPSEPRDSAVYFCASGLGQGLNTEAFFGQGTRLTVV.

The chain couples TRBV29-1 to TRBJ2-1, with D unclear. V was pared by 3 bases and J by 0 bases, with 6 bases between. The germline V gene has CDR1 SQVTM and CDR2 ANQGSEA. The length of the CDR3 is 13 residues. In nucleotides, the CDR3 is TGCAGCGTTGACTACCCCTCCTACAATGAGCAGTTCTTC. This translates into CSVDYPSYNEQFF.

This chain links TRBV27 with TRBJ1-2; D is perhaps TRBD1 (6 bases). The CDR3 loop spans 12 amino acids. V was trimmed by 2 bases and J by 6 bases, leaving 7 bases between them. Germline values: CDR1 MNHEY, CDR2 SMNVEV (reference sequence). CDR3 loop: CASSLRGNGYTF. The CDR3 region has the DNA TGTGCCAGCAGTTTAAGGGGGAATGGCTACACCTTC.

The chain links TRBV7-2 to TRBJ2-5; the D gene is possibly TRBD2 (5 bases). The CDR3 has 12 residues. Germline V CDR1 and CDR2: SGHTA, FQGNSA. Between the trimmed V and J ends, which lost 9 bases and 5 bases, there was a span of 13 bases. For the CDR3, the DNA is TGTGCCAGTCAACAGTCGGGGGAGACCCAGTACTTC. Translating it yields CASQQSGETQYF. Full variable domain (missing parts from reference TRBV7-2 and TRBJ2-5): GAGVSQSPSNKVTEKGKDVELRCDPISGHTALYWYRQSLGQGLEFLIYFQGNSAPDKSGLPSDRFSAERTGGSVSTLTIQRTQQEDSAVYLCASQQSGETQYFGPGTRLLVL.

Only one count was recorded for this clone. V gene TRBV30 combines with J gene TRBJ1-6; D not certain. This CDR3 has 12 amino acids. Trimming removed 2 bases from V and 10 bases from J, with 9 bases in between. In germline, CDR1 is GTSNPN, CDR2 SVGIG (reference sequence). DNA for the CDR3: TGTGCCTGGAGTCACGGAGGATCACCCCTCCACTTT. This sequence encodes CAWSHGGSPLHF.

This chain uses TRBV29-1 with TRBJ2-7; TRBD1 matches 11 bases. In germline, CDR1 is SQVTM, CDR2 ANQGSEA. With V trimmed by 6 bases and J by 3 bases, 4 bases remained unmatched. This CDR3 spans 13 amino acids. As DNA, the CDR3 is TGCAGCGTAGGGACAGGGGGGGACTACGAGCAGTACTTC. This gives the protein CSVGTGGDYEQYF.

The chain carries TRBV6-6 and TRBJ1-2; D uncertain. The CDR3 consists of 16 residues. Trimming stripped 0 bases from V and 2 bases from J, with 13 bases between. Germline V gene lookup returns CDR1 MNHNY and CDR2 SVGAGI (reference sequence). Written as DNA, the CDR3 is TGTGCCAGCAGTTACTCGGGCCCAACCTCGAACTATGGCTACACCTTC. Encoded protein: CASSYSGPTSNYGYTF.

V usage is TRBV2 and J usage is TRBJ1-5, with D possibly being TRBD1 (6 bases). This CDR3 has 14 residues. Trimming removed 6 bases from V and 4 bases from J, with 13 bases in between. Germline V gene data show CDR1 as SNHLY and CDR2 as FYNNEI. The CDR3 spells CASRADRLNQPQHF. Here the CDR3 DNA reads TGTGCCAGCAGGGCCGACAGGCTGAATCAGCCCCAGCATTTT. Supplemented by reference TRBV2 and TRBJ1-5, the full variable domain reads EPEVTQTPSHQVTQMGQEVILRCVPISNHLYFYWYRQILGQKVEFLVSFYNNEISEKSEIFDDQFSVERPDGSNFTLKIRSTKLEDSAMYFCASRADRLNQPQHFGDGTRLSIL.

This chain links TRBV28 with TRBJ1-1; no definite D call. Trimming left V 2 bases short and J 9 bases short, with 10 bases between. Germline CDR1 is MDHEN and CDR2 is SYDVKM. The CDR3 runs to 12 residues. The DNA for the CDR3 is TGTGCCAGCAGTTTAAGAGGAACCCAAGCTTTCTTT. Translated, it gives CASSLRGTQAFF.

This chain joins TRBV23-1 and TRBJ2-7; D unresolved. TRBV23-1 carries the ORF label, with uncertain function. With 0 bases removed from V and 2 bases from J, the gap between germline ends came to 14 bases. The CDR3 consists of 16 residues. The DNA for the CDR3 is TGCGCCAGCAGTCAATCGAGGTCGTGGTGGGCCTACGAGCAGTACGTC. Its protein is CASSQSRSWWAYEQYV.

The CDR3 loop reads CAISDPGTVYEQYF. DNA for the CDR3: TGTGCCATCAGTGACCCCGGGACAGTCTACGAGCAGTACTTC. The chain uses TRBV10-3 and TRBJ2-7, with 7 bases matching TRBD1. V lost 3 bases and J lost 3; bases outside the gene matches: 5. The germline CDR1 and CDR2 sequences are ENHRY and SYGVKD. The CDR3 loop spans 14 amino acids.

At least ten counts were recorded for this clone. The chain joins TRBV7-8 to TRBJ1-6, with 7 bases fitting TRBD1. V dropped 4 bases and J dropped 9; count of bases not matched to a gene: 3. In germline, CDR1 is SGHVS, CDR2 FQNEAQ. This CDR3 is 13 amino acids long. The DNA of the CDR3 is TGTGCCAGCAGCTCGCCAGGGGGTTCACCCCTCCACTTT. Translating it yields CASSSPGGSPLHF.

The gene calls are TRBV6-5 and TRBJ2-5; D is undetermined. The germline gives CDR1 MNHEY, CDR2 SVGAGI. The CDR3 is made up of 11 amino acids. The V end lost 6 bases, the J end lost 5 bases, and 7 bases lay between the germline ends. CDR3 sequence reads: CASRALETQYF. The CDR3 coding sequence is TGTGCCAGCAGGGCTTTGGAGACCCAGTACTTC.

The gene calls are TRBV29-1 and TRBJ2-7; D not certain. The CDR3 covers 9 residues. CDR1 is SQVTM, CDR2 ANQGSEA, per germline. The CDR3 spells CSHFYEQYF. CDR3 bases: TGCAGTCATTTTTACGAGCAGTACTTC.

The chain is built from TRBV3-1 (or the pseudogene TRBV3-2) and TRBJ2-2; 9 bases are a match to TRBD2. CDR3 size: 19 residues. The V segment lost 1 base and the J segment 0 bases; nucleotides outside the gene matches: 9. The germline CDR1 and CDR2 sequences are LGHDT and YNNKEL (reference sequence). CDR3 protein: CASSQGLAGYYANTGELFF. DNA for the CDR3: TGTGCCAGCAGCCAAGGTCTAGCGGGGTACTACGCGAACACCGGGGAGCTGTTTTTT.

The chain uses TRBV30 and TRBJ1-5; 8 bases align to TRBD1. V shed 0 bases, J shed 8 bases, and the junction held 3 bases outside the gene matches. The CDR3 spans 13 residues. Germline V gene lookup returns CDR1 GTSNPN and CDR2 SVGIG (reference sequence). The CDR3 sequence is CAWSVQQGEPQHF. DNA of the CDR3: TGTGCCTGGAGTGTACAACAGGGGGAGCCCCAGCATTTT.

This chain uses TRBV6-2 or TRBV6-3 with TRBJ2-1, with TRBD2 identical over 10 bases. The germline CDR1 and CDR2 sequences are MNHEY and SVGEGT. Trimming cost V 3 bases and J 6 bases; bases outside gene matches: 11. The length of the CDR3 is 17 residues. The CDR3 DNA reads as TGTGCCAGCAGTTATTCTGCCGGGACTAGCGCCACCAATGAGCAGTTCTTC. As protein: CASSYSAGTSATNEQFF.

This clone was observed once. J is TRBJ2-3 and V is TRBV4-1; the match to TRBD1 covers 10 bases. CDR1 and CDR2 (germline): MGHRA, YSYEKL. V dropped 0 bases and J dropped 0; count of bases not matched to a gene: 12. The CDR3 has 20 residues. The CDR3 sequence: CASSQEAGQGTFTSTDTQYF. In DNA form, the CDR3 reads TGCGCCAGCAGCCAAGAGGCGGGACAGGGGACCTTCACCAGCACAGATACGCAGTATTTT.

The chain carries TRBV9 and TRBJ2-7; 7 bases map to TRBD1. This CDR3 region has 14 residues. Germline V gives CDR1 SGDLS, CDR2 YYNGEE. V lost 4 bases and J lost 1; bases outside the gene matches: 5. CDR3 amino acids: CASSTGTDSYEQYF. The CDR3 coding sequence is TGTGCCAGCAGCACCGGGACAGATTCCTACGAGCAGTACTTC.